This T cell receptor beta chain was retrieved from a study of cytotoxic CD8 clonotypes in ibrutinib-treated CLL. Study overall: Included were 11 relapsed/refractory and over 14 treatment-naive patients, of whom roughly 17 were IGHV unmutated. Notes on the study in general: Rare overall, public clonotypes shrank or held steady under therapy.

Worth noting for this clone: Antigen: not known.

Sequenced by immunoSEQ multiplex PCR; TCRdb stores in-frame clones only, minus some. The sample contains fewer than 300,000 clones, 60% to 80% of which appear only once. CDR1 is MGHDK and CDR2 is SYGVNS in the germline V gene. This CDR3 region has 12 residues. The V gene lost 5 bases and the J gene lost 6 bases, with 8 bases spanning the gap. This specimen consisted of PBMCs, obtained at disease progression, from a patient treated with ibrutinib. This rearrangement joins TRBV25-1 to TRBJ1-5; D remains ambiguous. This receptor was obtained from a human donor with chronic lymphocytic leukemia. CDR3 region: CASSSRGQPQHF. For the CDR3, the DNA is TGTGCCAGCAGTTCCCGGGGTCAGCCCCAGCATTTT.